Listed here are 6 T cell receptor beta chains from one sample, sequenced in a study of Graves' ophthalmopathy and Graves' hyperthyroidism. RNA transcripts served as template for amplifying TCR beta CDR3 sequences. First-round RT-PCR used HTBI primers; second-round multiplex PCR followed. TCRdb itself ran the multiplex PCR reads through MiXCR, one entry per CDR3 protein. The table has 600,000 to 700,000 distinct CDR3 sequences, roughly two fifths seen once. Source material: peripheral blood. The receptors originated from an adult man with Graves' ophthalmopathy.

In its sample, this clonotype was seen many times. This chain connects TRBV4-2 to TRBJ1-3; D gene ambiguous. Germline V CDR1 and CDR2: LGHNA, YNFKEQ. V lost 0 bases to trimming and J lost 4 bases, with 10 bases between them. The CDR3 has 15 amino acids. CDR3 sequence: CASSQETGDGNTIYF. The CDR3 DNA sequence: TGTGCCAGCAGCCAAGAGACGGGAGACGGAAACACCATATATTTT.

This clonotype has at least ten counts. J is TRBJ2-5 and V is TRBV2, with 11 bases matching TRBD2. Germline V gene lookup returns CDR1 SNHLY and CDR2 FYNNEI. Trimming cost V 6 bases and J 1 base; bases outside gene matches: 7. The CDR3 contains 16 residues. Here the CDR3 DNA reads TGTGCCAGCAGCTCCACTAGCGGGGGCGGCCAAGAGACCCAGTACTTC. Translating gives CASSSTSGGGQETQYF.

The chain recombines TRBV11-1 with TRBJ1-1; tentative D call: TRBD1 (6 bases). With 8 bases removed from V and 5 bases from J, the gap between germline ends came to 18 bases. The germline gives CDR1 SGHAT, CDR2 FQDESV (reference sequence). CDR3 length: 14 residues. CDR3 residues: CASVVQGSSTEAFF. The CDR3 region has the DNA TGTGCCAGCGTCGTACAGGGCTCCAGTACTGAAGCTTTCTTT.

This sequence joins TRBV9 and TRBJ1-2, with TRBD1 matching over 8 bases. Losses at the gene ends were 8 bases for V and 8 bases for J; bases not matched to a gene: 14. The CDR3 loop spans 14 amino acids. CDR1 is SGDLS and CDR2 is YYNGEE in the germline V gene. The CDR3 region has the DNA TGTGCCAGTAGTATGGGCAGACAGGGGAAGGGCTACACCTTC. It specifies CASSMGRQGKGYTF.

This clonotype was recorded many times. This rearrangement joins TRBV9 to TRBJ1-1, with TRBD1 matching 8 bases. The junction had 7 bases not matched to a gene; V was cut back by 3 bases and J by 0 bases. The CDR3 spans 16 residues. The V gene's germline CDR1 is SGDLS and CDR2 YYNGEE. CDR3 protein: CASSAGQVDMNTEAFF. As DNA, the CDR3 is TGTGCCAGCAGCGCGGGACAGGTTGACATGAACACTGAAGCTTTCTTT.

This clonotype was found many times. The chain employs TRBV7-2 and TRBJ1-1; D perhaps matches TRBD1 (5 bases). V was clipped by 3 bases and J by 0 bases, with 8 bases between them. In germline, CDR1 is SGHTA, CDR2 FQGNSA. The length of the CDR3 is 14 residues. The CDR3 here is CASSFGAVNTEAFF. The CDR3 DNA reads as TGTGCCAGCAGCTTCGGGGCGGTGAACACTGAAGCTTTCTTT.